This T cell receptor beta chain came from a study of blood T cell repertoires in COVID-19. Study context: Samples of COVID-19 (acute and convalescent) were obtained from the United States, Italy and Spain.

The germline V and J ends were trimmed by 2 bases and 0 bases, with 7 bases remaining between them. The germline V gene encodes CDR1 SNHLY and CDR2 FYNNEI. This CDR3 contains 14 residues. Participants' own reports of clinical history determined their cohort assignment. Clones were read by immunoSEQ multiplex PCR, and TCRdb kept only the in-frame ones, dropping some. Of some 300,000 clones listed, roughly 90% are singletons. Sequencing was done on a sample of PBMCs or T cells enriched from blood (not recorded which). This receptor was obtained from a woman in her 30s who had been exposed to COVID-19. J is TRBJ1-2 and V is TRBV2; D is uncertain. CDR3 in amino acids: CASSEQSSNYGYTF. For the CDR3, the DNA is TGTGCCAGCAGTGAACAGTCATCTAACTATGGCTACACCTTC.